This TCR beta chain emerged from a study of identical twins (dated by TCRdb to 2016 to 2018). Study-wide context: TCR alpha and beta repertoires from monozygotic twins, unrelated adults of various ages and cord blood were deep-sequenced to test whether fetal clonotypes persist. To rule out contamination, replicate twin experiments were performed at different times with different library preparation protocols.

With regard to this clonotype: What antigen it recognizes has not been identified. Per-base quality was not reported, and no clone a single base away is much larger than it.

Broad study findings and their caveats: The excess sharing between twins in beta out-of-frame sequences was weaker because fewer shared sequences reduced the signal-to-noise ratio. Invariant T cells such as MAIT and iNKT could partly confound zero-insertion analyses, although diverse VJ usage argued against such confounding for most clonotypes. Because the same donors could not be followed over many years, conclusions were based on cross-sectional statistical analysis. Compared with coincidental sharing between unrelated individuals, an excess of low generation-probability sequences was observed among out-of-frame TCR alpha sequences shared between twins. Fewer insertions were carried by abundant cord blood beta clonotypes, a similar but weaker trend appeared in young adult naive repertoires, and no such trend appeared in memory repertoires. Recombination models systematically underestimated out-of-frame TCR alpha sharing in monozygotic twins but agreed with sharing between unrelated individuals.

As encoded in the germline V gene, CDR1 is SGHAT while CDR2 is FQNNGV. The CDR3 has 15 amino acids, counting the end cysteine and phenylalanine. Solely the CDR3 DNA is kept, with 45 bases framed from the first base. The trim is 4 bases for V and 2 bases for J, with a gap of 15 bases between the germline ends. All donors were healthy Caucasians. Three pairs of female monozygotic twins, all aged about 18 to 30 years, were included in the twin cohort. Positive isolation kits from Invitrogen were used to isolate the CD4+ and CD8+ T cell populations. Library preparation was by 5' RACE. Sequencing was performed on an Illumina HiSeq 2000. Template switching introduced a universal primer binding site; the final cDNA contained a unique molecular identifier, enabling accurate counting of TCR cDNA molecules. Specific primers in the conserved constant-segment region were used to synthesize first-strand cDNA for the TCR alpha and beta chains. To control for contamination, each cDNA library was double barcoded with a SMART-Mk sample barcode plus Illumina barcodes. TruSeq adapter sequences, together with Illumina sample barcodes, were added in two successive PCR steps. Sequencing of the TCR alpha and beta cDNA libraries was done on the Illumina HiSeq platform using custom primers. The original methods were these. Unique molecular identifiers were extracted from raw reads with MiGEC, and CDR3 positions were determined with MiXCR. For each individual, recombination models were inferred using an EM algorithm with the repgenHMM and IGoR tools. The analysis of shared clonotypes was done with the tcR package in R, with sharing normalized by the product of cloneset sizes. To study raw recombination without the effects of thymic and clonal selection, out-of-frame nonproductive sequences were analyzed. TCRdb reanalyzed the raw reads on its own, using fastp at Q25 for trimming and MiXCR for clone calling, and kept in-frame beta chains. Duplicate CDR3 protein sequences are folded into a single record with the most common DNA and genes. Clone size and V and J calls follow TCRdb, not the original study. The sample has hundreds of thousands of distinct CDR3 sequences on record, 20% to 25% of them singletons. Around 3% of the sample is taken by the ten largest.

The data also belong to a second study, concerning T cells expressing NK-cell markers. Reported in the second study: In sorted CD3+CD56+NKG2C+, CD3+CD56+NKG2C- and CD3+CD56-NKG2C+ T-cell subsets from eight donors, TCR beta-chain repertoires were profiled. Among the eight sequenced donors, seven were HCMV-seropositive and one was HCMV-seronegative. In several experiments an anti-gammadeltaTCR antibody was added to restrict sorting to alphabetaTCR-expressing T cells. In a handful of donors, the dominant CD3+CD56+NKG2C+ clonotypes ranked among the top 10 CD8+ clonotypes, making up about 1.0-7.0% of CD8+ T cells. Those dominant clonotypes were again the most abundant among CD3+CD56-NKG2C+ cells in a handful of donors, at about 28.3-65%. Whether the expanded NKG2C-expressing T cell clones were specific for HCMV antigens was left unclear. The study sequenced eight donors, all healthy volunteers chosen at random: three men and five women. HCMV serostatus was determined by detecting HCMV-specific IgG in serum with a commercial ELISA kit. Reads were demultiplexed and grouped by UMI with MIGEC, and clonotypes were assembled and quantified with MiTCR. To exclude erroneous sequences, any TCR cDNA sequence not supported by at least two reads was discarded. The tcR package was used for downstream repertoire analysis, with clonotypes matched between fractions based on CDR3 nucleotide sequence plus V segment. VDJmatch was used to annotate antigen specificity against VDJdb, with one amino acid substitution allowed in CDR3.

The receptor was derived from a woman under 30 in good health. The sample taken for sequencing was CD4+ T cells sorted from blood. The chain links TRBV11-2 with TRBJ2-7, and perhaps TRBD1 as D gene, on 6 matching bases. The CDR3 protein is CASSSSTGLAYEQYF. At the DNA level, the sequence is TGTGCCAGCAGCTCATCGACAGGACTCGCCTACGAGCAGTACTTC.